The entry below gives a single T cell receptor (beta chain) sequence along with its context. This record comes from a study of blood T cell repertoires in COVID-19. Study at large: From the United States, Italy and Spain came samples of acute and convalescent COVID-19. PBMCs, B-cell-depleted T cells, or T cells provided the cDNA or gDNA that made up the material.

In the original processing: Researchers report that nucleated cell counts were estimated from reference gene primer amplification. The method was immunoSEQ multiplex PCR; TCRdb's version includes in-frame clones alone and lacks a portion of them. That table is the source of V, J and clone size, and D and trimming were worked out from the DNA. The table lists hundreds of thousands of clones, about four fifths of them singletons. Between the trimmed V and J ends, which lost 5 bases and 7 bases, there was a span of 17 bases. The V gene's germline CDR1 is LGHNT and CDR2 FRNRAP. CDR3 length equals 14 residues.

Source material: peripheral blood. This chain links TRBV12-5 with TRBJ1-2; D gene unclear. This clonotype was sampled from a woman at least 80 years old with COVID-19, enrolled during active disease. The CDR3 nucleotides are TGTGCTAGTGGTATCGACTCCTCCGTGGGTGGCTACACCTTC. Its translation is CASGIDSSVGGYTF.